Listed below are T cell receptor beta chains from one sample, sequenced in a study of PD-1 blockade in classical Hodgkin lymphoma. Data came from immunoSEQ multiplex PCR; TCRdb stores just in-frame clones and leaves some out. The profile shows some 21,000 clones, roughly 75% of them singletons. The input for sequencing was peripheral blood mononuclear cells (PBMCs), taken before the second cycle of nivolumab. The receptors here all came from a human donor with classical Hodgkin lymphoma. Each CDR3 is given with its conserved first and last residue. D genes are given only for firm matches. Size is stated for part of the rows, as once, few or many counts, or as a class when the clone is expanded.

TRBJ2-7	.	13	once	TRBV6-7	TGTGCCAGCAGTAGAGGATTTTCCTACGAGCAGTACTTC	CASSRGFSYEQYF
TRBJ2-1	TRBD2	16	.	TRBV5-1	TGCGCCAGCAGCTTACCCCCTTGGACTAGCAGCAATGAGCAGTTCTTC	CASSLPPWTSSNEQFF
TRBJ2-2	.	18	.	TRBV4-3	TGCGCCAGCAGCCAACGCCCCCCGCCGGCAGCGAACACCGGGGAGCTGTTTTTT	CASSQRPPPAANTGELFF
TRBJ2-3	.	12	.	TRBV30	TGTGCCTGGACCGAAAACACAGATACGCAGTATTTT	CAWTENTDTQYF
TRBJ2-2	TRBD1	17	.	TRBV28	TGTGCCAGCAGTTTGGCGGGACAGGGGTCGAACACCGGGGAGCTGTTTTTT	CASSLAGQGSNTGELFF
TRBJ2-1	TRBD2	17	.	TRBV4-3	TGCGCCAGCAGCCAAATGTCCGGGACTAGCGGGAGGGTCGCGCAGTTCTTC	CASSQMSGTSGRVAQFF
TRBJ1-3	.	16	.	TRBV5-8	TGTGCCAGCAGCCAAGAAGGGGACGGATCTGGAAACACCATATATTTT	CASSQEGDGSGNTIYF
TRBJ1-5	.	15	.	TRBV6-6	TGTGCCAGCAGTCCGACAGTGATGCGGAATCAGCCCCAGCATTTT	CASSPTVMRNQPQHF
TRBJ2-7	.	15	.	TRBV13	TGTGCCAGCAGCTTAGGGGGGTTCACCTTCTACGAGCAGTACTTC	CASSLGGFTFYEQYF
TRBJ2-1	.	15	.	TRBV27	TGTGCCAGCAGTCTGGCCCGGAGCTCCTACAATGAGCAGTTCTTC	CASSLARSSYNEQFF
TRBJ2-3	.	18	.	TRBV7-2	TGTGCCAGCAGCTTAGCGGGCTACCAATCTTCTAGCACAGATACGCAGTATTTT	CASSLAGYQSSSTDTQYF
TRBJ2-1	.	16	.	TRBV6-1	TGTGCCAGCAGTGGAAGGGGACTTACCCCCCACAATGAGCAGTTCTTC	CASSGRGLTPHNEQFF
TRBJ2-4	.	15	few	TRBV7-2	TGTGCCAGCAGACCGGTCGGGACAGCCAAAAACATTCAGTACTTC	CASRPVGTAKNIQYF
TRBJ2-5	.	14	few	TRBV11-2	TGTGCCAGCAGCTCACCCGGTTTCGGGGAGACCCAGTACTTC	CASSSPGFGETQYF
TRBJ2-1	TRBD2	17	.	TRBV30	TGTGCCTGGAGTCTTCCCCTCGGGACTAGCGGTTACAATGAGCAGTTCTTC	CAWSLPLGTSGYNEQFF
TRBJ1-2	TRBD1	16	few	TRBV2	TGTGCCAGCAGCAGGGACAGGGGGCTTTATAACTATGGCTACACCTTC	CASSRDRGLYNYGYTF
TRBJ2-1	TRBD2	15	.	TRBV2	TGTGCCAGCAGCGAACTAGCGGATCCGAGGAGTGAGCAGTTCTTC	CASSELADPRSEQFF
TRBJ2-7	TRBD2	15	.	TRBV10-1	TGCGCCAGCAGTGAACTAGCGGGAGGGATCTACGAGCAGTACTTC	CASSELAGGIYEQYF
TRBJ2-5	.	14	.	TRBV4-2	TGTGCCAGCAGCCAAGAAAGGGTGGAAGAGACCCAGTACTTC	CASSQERVEETQYF
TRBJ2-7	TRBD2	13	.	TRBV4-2	TGTGCCAGCAGCTTGGGCGGGGGGTACGAGCAGTACTTC	CASSLGGGYEQYF
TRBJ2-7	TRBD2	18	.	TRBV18	TGTGCCAGCTCACCACGGGCGGCTAGCGGGCCGGCTTCCTACGAGCAGTACTTC	CASSPRAASGPASYEQYF
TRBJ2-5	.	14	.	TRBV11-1	TGTGCCAGCAGCAGCAGGGGTTTCCAAGAGACCCAGTACTTC	CASSSRGFQETQYF
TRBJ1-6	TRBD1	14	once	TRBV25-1	TGTGCCGCACAGGGGAGCTCCTATAATTCACCCCTCCACTTT	CAAQGSSYNSPLHF
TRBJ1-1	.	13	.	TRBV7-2	TGTGCCAGCAGCTTACAGTCGACCACTGAAGCTTTCTTT	CASSLQSTTEAFF